The 21 T cell receptor beta chains reported below all come from one sample, sequenced in a study of blood T cell repertoires in COVID-19. Assay used: immunoSEQ multiplex PCR; TCRdb lists only in-frame clones, some missing. The sample lists some 120,000 clones, around 88% occurring once. Sequenced input: peripheral blood. The receptors were sampled from a human donor in a cohort sampled during active COVID-19.

This clone has only a few counts. This chain links TRBV6-2 or TRBV6-3 with TRBJ2-2; 15 nucleotides line up with TRBD2. CDR1 is MNHEY, CDR2 SVGEGT, per germline. Trimming cost V 2 bases and J 4 bases; bases outside gene matches: 5. The CDR3 loop spans 18 amino acids. The CDR3 DNA follows: TGTGCCAGCAGTTACCCGGGACTAGCGGGAGGATTCACCGGGGAGCTGTTTTTT. Its translation is CASSYPGLAGGFTGELFF.

In DNA, the CDR3 is TGTGCCAGCAGCGCTGACAGCCCAGGGGAGCTGTTTTTT. Its protein product is CASSADSPGELFF. The rearrangement joins TRBV5-6 to TRBJ2-2; possibly TRBD1 for D (5 bases). CDR1 SGHDT and CDR2 YYEEEE come from the germline V gene. Trimming took 4 bases from V and 8 from J, leaving 12 bases between them. The CDR3 covers 13 residues.

As to this clone: The junction and the germline gene differ at one end; a read error may be behind it. The chain joins TRBV28 to TRBJ1-5, with D perhaps matching TRBD1 (5 bases). From germline, CDR1 is MDHEN and CDR2 SYDVKM. The CDR3 is 12 amino acids. For the CDR3, the DNA is TGTGCCGGCAGGACAAGCAATCAGCCCCAGCATTTT. Protein sequence: CAGRTSNQPQHF.

The table lists this clone with a few counts. V and J are TRBV2 and TRBJ2-1; the match to TRBD2 covers 14 bases. CDR1 is SNHLY, CDR2 FYNNEI, per germline. V trimming: 6 bases; J trimming: 8 bases; junction bases outside the gene matches: 3. This CDR3 is 14 amino acids long. In DNA, the CDR3 is TGTGCCAGCAGGGGACTAGCGGGAGACTATGAGCAGTTCTTC. Translation: CASRGLAGDYEQFF.

The chain combines TRBV5-5 with TRBJ2-7, with TRBD1 matching over 7 bases. The CDR3 contains 16 residues. From germline, CDR1 is SGHKS and CDR2 YYEKEE (reference sequence). With V trimmed by 0 bases and J by 9 bases, 15 bases remained unmatched. This CDR3 is CASSLAGDSSPRGQYF. The CDR3 DNA follows: TGTGCCAGCAGCTTGGCCGGGGACAGTTCCCCCCGAGGGCAGTACTTC.

This rearrangement joins TRBV19 to TRBJ2-4; D perhaps matches TRBD1 (5 bases). The V and J ends lost 4 bases and 8 bases respectively, with 12 bases between them. Germline lookup yields CDR1 LNHDA and CDR2 SQIVND (reference sequence). The CDR3 runs to 13 residues. The CDR3 here is CASSNQGRDIQYF. The DNA of the CDR3 is TGTGCCAGTAGTAACCAGGGCAGGGACATTCAGTACTTC.

V gene TRBV28 combines with J gene TRBJ2-3; TRBD2 might be the D (6 bases). Germline V CDR1 and CDR2: MDHEN, SYDVKM. The ends were cut back, 10 bases at V and 6 bases at J, with 20 bases in the middle. This CDR3 has 14 amino acids. CDR3 in amino acids: CATLAPRGPDTQYF. The DNA of the CDR3 is TGTGCCACCCTCGCTCCGCGGGGCCCCGATACGCAGTATTTT.

This rearrangement joins TRBV6-5 to TRBJ1-1, with 9 bases fitting TRBD1. CDR1 is MNHEY and CDR2 is SVGAGI in the germline V gene. The V segment lost 5 bases and the J segment 1 base; nucleotides outside the gene matches: 5. The length of the CDR3 is 15 residues. Here the CDR3 reads CASSLQGAGNTEAFF. CDR3 DNA sequence: TGTGCCAGCAGTCTACAGGGGGCCGGGAACACTGAAGCTTTCTTT.

The chain joins TRBV5-1 to TRBJ2-2; tentatively, D is TRBD2 (5 bases). The CDR3 consists of 16 residues. Trimming took off 3 bases at V and 1 base at J, with 13 bases between the two ends. The germline V gene encodes CDR1 SGHRS and CDR2 YFSETQ. CDR3 in DNA: TGCGCCAGCAGCTACCGGGCGGGCCAGAACACCGGGGAGCTGTTTTTT. Protein sequence: CASSYRAGQNTGELFF.

The CDR3 nucleotides read TGTGCCAGCAGGCGCATAACAGGGGGACAGCCCCAGCATTTT. Translated, it gives CASRRITGGQPQHF. This chain connects TRBV6-5 to TRBJ1-5, with TRBD1 matching 8 bases. The V gene's germline CDR1 is MNHEY and CDR2 SVGAGI. J was trimmed by 7 bases and V by 6 bases; bases with no gene match: 8. This CDR3 region has 14 residues.

This clone was counted a single time. This chain uses TRBV7-2 with TRBJ2-5, with TRBD2 matching over 9 bases. CDR3 size: 18 residues. The junction had 16 bases not matched to a gene; V was cut back by 3 bases and J by 5 bases. Germline-derived CDR1 and CDR2 are SGHTA and FQGNSA. CDR3 DNA sequence: TGTGCCAGCAGCTTTATTAAGTATAGCGGGAGATGGGATGAGACCCAGTACTTC. Translated: CASSFIKYSGRWDETQYF.

The chain couples TRBV12-3 or TRBV12-4 to TRBJ1-3, with D maybe TRBD1 (5 bases). The CDR3 has 13 residues. Trimming pared 7 bases from V and 4 bases from J, leaving 11 bases between. The CDR3 DNA follows: TGTGCCAGCACCAGGGTTCTCGGAAACACCATATATTTT. This encodes CASTRVLGNTIYF.

This clone has a single count. V is TRBV6-5 and J is TRBJ1-4, with unresolved D. Trimming cost V 0 bases and J 8 bases, with 13 bases left between them. The CDR3 has 15 amino acids. Germline CDR1 MNHEY, CDR2 SVGAGI. This chain's CDR3 is CASSYSMGGLEKLFF. DNA of the CDR3: TGTGCCAGCAGTTACTCGATGGGAGGACTCGAAAAACTGTTTTTT.

The V gene is TRBV5-8, the J gene TRBJ2-3; TRBD2 aligns across 14 bases. The CDR3 extends over 18 amino acids. The junction had 7 bases not matched to a gene; V was cut back by 4 bases and J by 0 bases. Germline V gene lookup returns CDR1 SGHTS and CDR2 YDEGEE. The CDR3: CASSLGTSGRLSTDTQYF. DNA of the CDR3: TGTGCCAGCAGCCTTGGGACTAGCGGGAGACTTAGCACAGATACGCAGTATTTT.

V usage is TRBV6-2 or TRBV6-3 and J usage is TRBJ1-5; 8 bases fit TRBD1. CDR3 size: 16 residues. V was clipped by 6 bases and J by 3 bases; unmatched bases: 10. In germline, CDR1 is MNHEY, CDR2 SVGEGT. The CDR3, as DNA: TGTGCCAGCAGCACATTCCGGGACAGGCTCAATCAGCCCCAGCATTTT. Encoded protein: CASSTFRDRLNQPQHF.

V gene TRBV10-3 combines with J gene TRBJ1-4, with 7 bases identical to TRBD1. This CDR3 has 14 residues. Germline V lookup: CDR1 ENHRY, CDR2 SYGVKD. The junction had 4 bases not matched to a gene; V was cut back by 6 bases and J by 3 bases. This CDR3 reads CAISDQGANEKLFF. The CDR3 region has the DNA TGTGCCATCAGCGATCAGGGGGCTAATGAAAAACTGTTTTTT.

This clone was seen a few times. The chain combines TRBV7-2 with TRBJ1-5; 7 nucleotides line up with TRBD1. Germline CDR1 and CDR2: SGHTA and FQGNSA. J lost 6 bases, V lost 5 bases, and 7 bases had no gene match. The CDR3 has 14 amino acids. The CDR3 is CASSPVQGTQPQHF. In DNA form, the CDR3 reads TGTGCCAGCAGCCCAGTACAGGGGACTCAGCCCCAGCATTTT.

V and J are TRBV5-1 and TRBJ2-1; 12 bases fit TRBD2. CDR3 length: 22 amino acids. The germline V gene has CDR1 SGHRS and CDR2 YFSETQ. J gave up 7 bases and V 0 bases, and 23 bases lay outside the gene matches. The CDR3 DNA sequence: TGCGCCAGCAGCTTGGCCATGGTTTCCCCTAGCGGGAGGGCCTTCGTCGGAAATGAGCAGTTCTTC. The encoded protein is CASSLAMVSPSGRAFVGNEQFF.

The chain is built from TRBV19 and TRBJ2-7; possible D gene TRBD2, 6 bases. CDR1 and CDR2 from the germline V gene are LNHDA and SQIVND (reference sequence). This CDR3 has 14 amino acids. V dropped 2 bases and J dropped 3 bases, with 11 bases sitting between them. The CDR3 here is CASSIYGSSYEQYF. The CDR3 region has the DNA TGTGCCAGTAGTATATACGGGAGCAGCTACGAGCAGTACTTC.

J is TRBJ1-5 and V is TRBV11-2, with 7 bases identical to TRBD1. Germline-derived CDR1 and CDR2 are SGHAT and FQNNGV. With V trimmed by 5 bases and J by 3 bases, 7 bases remained unmatched. The CDR3 runs 15 residues. DNA for the CDR3: TGTGCCAGCAGCGTCACCGGGACAGTCAATCAGCCCCAGCATTTT. It encodes CASSVTGTVNQPQHF. Drawing the rest from reference TRBV11-2 and TRBJ1-5, the complete variable domain is EAGVAQSPRYKIIEKRQSVAFWCNPISGHATLYWYQQILGQGPKLLIQFQNNGVVDDSQLPKDRFSAERLKGVDSTLKIQPAKLEDSAVYLCASSVTGTVNQPQHFGDGTRLSIL.

The V and J genes are TRBV3-1 (or the pseudogene TRBV3-2) and TRBJ2-3; 10 positions match TRBD1. Looked up from germline, CDR1 is LGHDT and CDR2 is YNNKEL (reference sequence). V shed 4 bases, J shed 2 bases, and the junction held 12 bases outside the gene matches. There are 18 residues in the CDR3. The DNA for the CDR3 is TGTGCCAGCAGCCGACGCCGGTCAGACAGGGGGCCCACAGATACGCAGTATTTT. As protein: CASSRRRSDRGPTDTQYF.